The 15 T cell receptor beta chains below all came from one sample that was sequenced in a study of identical twins. From the 5' RACE reads, TCRdb called clonotypes with MiXCR, one entry per CDR3 protein. Here the sample spans 1.5 million to 2 million distinct CDR3 sequences, under 35% being singletons. The sequenced sample was cord blood. The receptors here all came from a newborn girl in good health.

This clonotype was recorded a few times. CDR3: CASSLGWGLNTEAFF. In DNA, the CDR3 is TGCGCCAGCAGCTTGGGTTGGGGGTTGAACACTGAAGCTTTCTTT. The J gene is TRBJ1-1, the V gene TRBV5-1, with D perhaps TRBD1 (5 bases). The CDR3 covers 15 residues. V shed 0 bases and J shed 0 bases, with 9 bases lying between them. Germline CDR1 reads SGHRS; CDR2 reads YFSETQ.

This rearrangement joins TRBV20-1 to TRBJ1-4; TRBD1 matches at 7 bases. The CDR3 has 14 amino acids. The V and J ends lost 5 bases and 5 bases, in that order; junction bases with no gene match: 8. The germline CDR1 and CDR2 sequences are DFQATT and SNEGSKA (reference sequence). The CDR3 reads CSAFTPGQNEKLFF. The CDR3 region has the DNA TGCAGTGCTTTCACTCCGGGACAGAATGAAAAACTGTTTTTT.

In its sample, this clonotype was seen a few times. This sequence joins TRBV6-1 and TRBJ1-5; no firm D call. The V gene lost 1 base and the J gene lost 3 bases, with 7 bases spanning the gap. Germline CDR1 and CDR2: MNHNS and SASEGT. This CDR3 has 14 residues. The CDR3 nucleotides are TGTGCCAGCAGTGAAGTGGCAGTCAATCAGCCCCAGCATTTT. Protein product: CASSEVAVNQPQHF.

The V gene is TRBV10-3, the J gene TRBJ2-2; D possibly corresponds to TRBD1 (6 bases). Trimming removed 1 base at V and 2 bases at J, with 11 bases between. Germline V gene sequence: CDR1 ENHRY, CDR2 SYGVKD. The CDR3 spans 16 residues. CDR3 in amino acids: CAISELVTGNTGELFF. The CDR3 region has the DNA TGTGCCATCAGTGAGTTGGTGACAGGAAACACCGGGGAGCTGTTTTTT.

V gene TRBV9 combines with J gene TRBJ1-1, with D tentatively TRBD1 (5 bases). CDR3 size: 15 residues. Deletions cut 2 bases from V and 1 base from J, with 12 bases between. The germline V gene encodes CDR1 SGDLS and CDR2 YYNGEE. CDR3 sequence: CASSVQGAWNTEAFF. In nucleotides, the CDR3 is TGTGCCAGCAGCGTCCAAGGGGCGTGGAACACTGAAGCTTTCTTT.

The chain has TRBV7-9 and TRBJ1-4; the D is unclear. Trimming cost V 8 bases and J 8 bases, with 24 bases left between them. Germline CDR1 is SEHNR and CDR2 is FQNEAQ (reference sequence). The CDR3 is 16 amino acids. The CDR3 loop is CASAPGPTLQDEKLFF. CDR3 in DNA: TGTGCCAGCGCCCCCGGTCCCACATTACAAGACGAAAAACTGTTTTTT.

This clonotype was detected only a few times. The genes are TRBV19 and TRBJ2-5, with no clear D. V lost 6 bases and J 5 bases, leaving 13 bases between the germline ends. There are 13 residues in the CDR3. Per germline, CDR1 LNHDA and CDR2 SQIVND (reference sequence). The CDR3 protein is CASRRRSGETQYF. CDR3 nucleotides: TGTGCCAGTAGAAGAAGGTCCGGGGAGACCCAGTACTTC.

The chain recombines TRBV20-1 with TRBJ2-7; unclear D gene. Germline V lookup: CDR1 DFQATT, CDR2 SNEGSKA (reference sequence). Trimming took 3 bases from V and 2 from J, leaving 11 bases between them. This CDR3 contains 13 residues. CDR3 bases: TGCAGTGCTAGGAGCATGCAGACCTACGAGCAGTACTTC. Its protein product is CSARSMQTYEQYF.

In this sample, this clonotype turned up a few times. This sequence joins TRBV9 and TRBJ1-2; D gene ambiguous. Germline values: CDR1 SGDLS, CDR2 YYNGEE. V dropped 2 bases and J dropped 5 bases, with 16 bases sitting between them. This CDR3 has 15 amino acids. The CDR3 loop reads CASSVNPTEVYGYTF. CDR3 nucleotides: TGTGCCAGCAGCGTCAACCCGACGGAAGTTTATGGCTACACCTTC.

On this clonotype: This may arise from a read error, as a much more abundant clone is one base away. The chain couples TRBV5-4 to TRBJ2-1; TRBD1 matches at 10 bases. The J call could be wrong; TRBJ2-7 is a better fit for the DNA end. Germline V gene sequence: CDR1 SGHNT, CDR2 YYREEE (reference sequence). The CDR3 length is 12 residues. CDR3 bases: TGTGCCAGCAGGACAGGGGGCGATGAGCAGTACTTC. Translating it yields CASRTGGDEQYF.

This clonotype was recorded many times. The chain couples TRBV12-3 or TRBV12-4 to TRBJ1-4, with D unresolved. The V end was cut by 6 bases, the J end by 7 bases, with 6 bases between. The CDR3 covers 11 residues. CDR3 coding DNA: TGTGCCAGCAGGTTAAGTGAAAAACTGTTTTTT. It translates to CASRLSEKLFF.

This clonotype was picked up a small number of times. The gene calls are TRBV20-1 and TRBJ1-5; D ambiguous. Trimming cost V 3 bases and J 2 bases, with 8 bases left between them. The CDR3 totals 13 residues. Germline loops: CDR1 DFQATT, CDR2 SNEGSKA (reference sequence). CDR3 in DNA: TGCAGTGCTAGGAGCAGCGGCAATCAGCCCCAGCATTTT. It specifies CSARSSGNQPQHF.

This clonotype was seen just once. The chain combines TRBV2 with TRBJ1-6; D may be TRBD1 (6 bases). Germline CDR1 and CDR2: SNHLY and FYNNEI. The V and J ends lost 4 bases and 6 bases respectively, with 19 bases between them. There are 17 residues in the CDR3. The CDR3: CASSGSWIGTSNSPLHF. The CDR3, as DNA: TGTGCCAGCAGTGGGTCTTGGATCGGGACAAGTAATTCACCCCTCCACTTT. Combining the CDR3 with reference TRBV2 and TRBJ1-6 gives the whole variable domain EPEVTQTPSHQVTQMGQEVILRCVPISNHLYFYWYRQILGQKVEFLVSFYNNEISEKSEIFDDQFSVERPDGSNFTLKIRSTKLEDSAMYFCASSGSWIGTSNSPLHFGNGTRLTVT.

This clonotype has ten or more counts. The CDR3 DNA reads TGTGCCAGCAGTTTACCCCCTCAGCCCCAGCATTTT. Translation gives CASSLPPQPQHF. V gene TRBV12-3 or TRBV12-4 combines with J gene TRBJ1-5, with D unresolved. V was cut by 2 bases and J by 6 bases, with 5 bases left in between. The CDR3 loop spans 12 amino acids.

This clonotype was observed a handful of times. The rearrangement links TRBV6-1 to TRBJ2-7; possible D gene TRBD2, 5 bases. This CDR3 has 15 residues. Between the trimmed V and J ends, which lost 2 bases and 0 bases, there was a span of 11 bases. Looked up from germline, CDR1 is MNHNS and CDR2 is SASEGT. The CDR3, as DNA: TGTGCCAGCAGTGAATATCGGGGAATCTCCTACGAGCAGTACTTC. Translating gives CASSEYRGISYEQYF.